This T cell receptor (beta chain) comes out of a study of regulatory T cells in long-lasting Graves disease. Study-wide context: Graves' patients who were just diagnosed had used antithyroid drugs for under 3 months.

Building of the TCR beta libraries involved iRepertoire HTBI primers and Arm-PCR of CDR3 regions. In TCRdb, the multiplex PCR reads were re-called with MiXCR into one record per CDR3 protein. The data show roughly 380,000 distinct CDR3 sequences, with 15% to 20% seen just once and less than 35% held by the top ten. The germline CDR1 and CDR2 sequences are MNHNS and SASEGT. The CDR3 loop spans 13 amino acids. Trimming removed 8 bases at V and 5 bases at J, with 15 bases between. This clonotype was detected many times. Time point described: newly diagnosed GD, antithyroid drugs for less than 3 months. Isolated PBMC RNA provided the starting material for the TCR library. The patients included were those that came from an endocrinology department in Xi'an, China. A further study also used this sample, focusing on T cells in Graves' hyperthyroidism and ophthalmopathy. This second study says: Ophthalmopathy was predicted by the model a median of approximately 6 months ahead of onset.

This receptor was obtained from a man aged 35 to 55 with Graves disease. Here the sequenced sample was peripheral blood mononuclear cells (PBMCs), taken at new diagnosis, from a patient treated with antithyroid drugs. The V and J genes are TRBV6-1 and TRBJ2-5; D call uncertain. DNA for the CDR3: TGTGCCAGCCATGGGGTAGGCGACGAGACCCAGTACTTC. Protein product: CASHGVGDETQYF.